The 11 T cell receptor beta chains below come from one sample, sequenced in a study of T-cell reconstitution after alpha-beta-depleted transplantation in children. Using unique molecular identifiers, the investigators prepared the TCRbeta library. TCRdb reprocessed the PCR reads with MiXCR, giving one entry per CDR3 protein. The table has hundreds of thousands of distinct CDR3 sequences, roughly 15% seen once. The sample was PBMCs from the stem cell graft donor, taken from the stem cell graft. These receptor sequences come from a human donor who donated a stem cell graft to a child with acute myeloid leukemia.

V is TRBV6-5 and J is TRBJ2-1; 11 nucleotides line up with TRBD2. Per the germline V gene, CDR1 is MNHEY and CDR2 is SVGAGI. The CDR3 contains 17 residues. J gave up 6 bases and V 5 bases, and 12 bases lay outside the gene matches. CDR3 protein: CASSPSSVAGGLNEQFF. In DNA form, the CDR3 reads TGTGCCAGCAGTCCCTCCTCTGTAGCGGGGGGGCTCAATGAGCAGTTCTTC.

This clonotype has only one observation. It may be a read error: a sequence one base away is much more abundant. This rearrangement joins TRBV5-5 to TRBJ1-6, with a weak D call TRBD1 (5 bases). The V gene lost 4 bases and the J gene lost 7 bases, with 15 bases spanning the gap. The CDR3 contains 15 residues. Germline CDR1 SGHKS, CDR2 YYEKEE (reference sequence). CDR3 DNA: TGTGCCAGCAGCCTTCCTCGGGGCCCGAATTCACCCCTCCACTTT. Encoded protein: CASSLPRGPNSPLHF. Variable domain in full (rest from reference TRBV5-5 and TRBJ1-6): DAGVTQSPTHLIKTRGQQVTLRCSPISGHKSVSWYQQVLGQGPQFIFQYYEKEERGRGNFPDRFSARQFPNYSSELNVNALLLGDSALYLCASSLPRGPNSPLHFGNGTRLTVT.

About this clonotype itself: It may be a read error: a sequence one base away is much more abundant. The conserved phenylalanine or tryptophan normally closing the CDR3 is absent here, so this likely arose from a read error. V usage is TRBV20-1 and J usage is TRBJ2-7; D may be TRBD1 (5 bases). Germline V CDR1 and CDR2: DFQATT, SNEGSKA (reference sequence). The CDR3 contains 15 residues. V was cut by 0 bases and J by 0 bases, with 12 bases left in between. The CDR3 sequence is CSARDDQGSSYEQYA. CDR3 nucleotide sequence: TGCAGTGCTAGAGATGACCAGGGATCCTCCTACGAGCAGTACGCC.

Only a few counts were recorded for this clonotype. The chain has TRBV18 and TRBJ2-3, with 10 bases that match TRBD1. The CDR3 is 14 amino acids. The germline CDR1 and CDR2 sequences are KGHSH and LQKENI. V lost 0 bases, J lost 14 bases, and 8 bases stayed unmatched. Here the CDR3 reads CASSPPEWTGGSYF. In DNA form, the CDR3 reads TGTGCCAGCTCACCACCGGAGTGGACAGGGGGATCGTATTTT. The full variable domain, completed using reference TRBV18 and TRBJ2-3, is NAGVMQNPRHLVRRRGQEARLRCSPMKGHSHVYWYRQLPEEGLKFMVYLQKENIIDESGMPKERFSAEFPKEGPSILRIQQVVRGDSAAYFCASSPPEWTGGSYFGPGTRLTVL.

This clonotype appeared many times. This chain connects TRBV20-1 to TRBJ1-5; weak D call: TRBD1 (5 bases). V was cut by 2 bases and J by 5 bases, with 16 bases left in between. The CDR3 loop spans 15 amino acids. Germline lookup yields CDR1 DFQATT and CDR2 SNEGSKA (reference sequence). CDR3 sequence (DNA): TGCAGTGCTAGAACCCAGGGAGGGAGATATCAGCCCCAGCATTTT. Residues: CSARTQGGRYQPQHF.

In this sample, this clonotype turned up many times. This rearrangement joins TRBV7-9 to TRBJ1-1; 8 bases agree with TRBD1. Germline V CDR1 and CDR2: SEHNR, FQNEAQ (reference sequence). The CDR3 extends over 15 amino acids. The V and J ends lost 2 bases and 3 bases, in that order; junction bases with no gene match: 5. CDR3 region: CASSLQGARDTEAFF. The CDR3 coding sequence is TGTGCCAGCAGCTTACAGGGGGCTAGAGACACTGAAGCTTTCTTT.

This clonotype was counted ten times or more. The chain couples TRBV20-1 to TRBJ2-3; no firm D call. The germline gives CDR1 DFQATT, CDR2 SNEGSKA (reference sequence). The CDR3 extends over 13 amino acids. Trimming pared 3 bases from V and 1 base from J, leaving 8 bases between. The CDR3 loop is CSASIPGTDTQYF. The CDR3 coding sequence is TGCAGTGCTAGTATCCCGGGCACAGATACGCAGTATTTT.

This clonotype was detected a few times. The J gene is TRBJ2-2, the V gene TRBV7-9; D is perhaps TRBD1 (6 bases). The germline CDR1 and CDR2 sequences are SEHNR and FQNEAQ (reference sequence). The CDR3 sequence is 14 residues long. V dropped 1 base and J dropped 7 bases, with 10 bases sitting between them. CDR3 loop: CASSLDRAGGELFF. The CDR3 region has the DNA TGTGCCAGCAGCTTAGACAGGGCCGGCGGGGAGCTGTTTTTT.

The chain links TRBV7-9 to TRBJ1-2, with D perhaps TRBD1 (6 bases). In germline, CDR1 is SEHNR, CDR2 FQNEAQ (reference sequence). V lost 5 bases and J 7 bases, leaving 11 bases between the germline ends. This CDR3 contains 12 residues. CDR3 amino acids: CASSPWTVGYTF. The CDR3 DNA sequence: TGTGCCAGCAGCCCTTGGACAGTTGGCTACACCTTC.

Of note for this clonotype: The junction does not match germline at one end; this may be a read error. CDR3 region: CASSHGTDIYGYPF. DNA of the CDR3: TGCGCCAGCAGCCACGGGACGGATATCTATGGCTACCCCTTC. The gene calls are TRBV5-1 and TRBJ1-2; possibly TRBD1 for D (5 bases). CDR1 is SGHRS, CDR2 YFSETQ, per germline. The CDR3 covers 14 residues.

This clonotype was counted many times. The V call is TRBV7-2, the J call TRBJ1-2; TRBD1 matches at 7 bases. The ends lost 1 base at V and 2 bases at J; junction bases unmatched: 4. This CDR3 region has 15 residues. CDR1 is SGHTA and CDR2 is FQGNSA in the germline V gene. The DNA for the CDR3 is TGTGCCAGCAGCTTAGGGACGGGACAGAACTATGGCTACACCTTC. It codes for CASSLGTGQNYGYTF.